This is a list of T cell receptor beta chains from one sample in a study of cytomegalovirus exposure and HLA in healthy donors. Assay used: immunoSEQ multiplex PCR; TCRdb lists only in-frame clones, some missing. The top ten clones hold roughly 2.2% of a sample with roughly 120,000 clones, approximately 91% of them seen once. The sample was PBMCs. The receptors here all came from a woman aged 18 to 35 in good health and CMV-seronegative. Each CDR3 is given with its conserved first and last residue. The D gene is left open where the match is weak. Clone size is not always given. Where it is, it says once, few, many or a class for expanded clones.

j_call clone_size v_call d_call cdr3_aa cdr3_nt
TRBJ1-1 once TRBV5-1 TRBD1 CASSLGQGAYGTEAFF TGCGCCAGCAGCTTGGGACAGGGGGCTTATGGCACTGAAGCTTTCTTT
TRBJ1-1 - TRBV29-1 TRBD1 CSVGDSQTEAFF TGCAGCGTGGGGGACAGCCAGACGGAAGCTTTCTTT
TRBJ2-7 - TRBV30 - CAWSAAPGNRYF TGTGCCTGGAGTGCCGCCCCAGGCAATCGGTACTTC
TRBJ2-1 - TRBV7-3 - CASSLTYSSYNEQFF TGTGCCAGCAGCCTAACTTACAGCTCCTACAATGAGCAGTTCTTC
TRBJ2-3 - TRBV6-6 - CASSGVPHTDTQYF TGTGCCAGCAGCGGGGTCCCCCACACAGATACGCAGTATTTT
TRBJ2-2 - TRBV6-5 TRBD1 CASSYSGQGGTGELFF TGTGCCAGCAGTTACTCGGGACAGGGAGGCACCGGGGAGCTGTTTTTT
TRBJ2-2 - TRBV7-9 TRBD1 CASSWDRGTGELFF TGTGCCAGCAGTTGGGACAGGGGGACCGGGGAGCTGTTTTTT
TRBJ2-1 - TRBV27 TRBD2 CASSLSSGGDNEQFF TGTGCCAGCAGTTTATCCAGCGGGGGGGACAATGAGCAGTTCTTC
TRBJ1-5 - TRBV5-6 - CASSLRDSNQPQHF TGTGCCAGCAGCTTGCGGGATAGCAATCAGCCCCAGCATTTT
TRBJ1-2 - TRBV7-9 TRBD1 CASSFGQGLDGYTF TGTGCCAGCAGCTTCGGACAGGGGCTGGATGGCTACACCTTC
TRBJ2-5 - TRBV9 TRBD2 CASTPAGGTQETQYF TGTGCCAGCACCCCAGCGGGGGGAACACAAGAGACCCAGTACTTC
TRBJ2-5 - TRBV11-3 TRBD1 CASSSGTAEETQYF TGTGCCAGCAGCTCAGGGACAGCTGAAGAGACCCAGTACTTC
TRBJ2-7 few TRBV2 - CASSEARGGNDDEQYF TGTGCCAGCAGTGAAGCGCGAGGAGGGAATGACGACGAGCAGTACTTC
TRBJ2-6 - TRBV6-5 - CASSYSGGFGANVLTF TGTGCCAGCAGTTACTCTGGGGGCTTTGGGGCCAACGTCCTGACTTTC
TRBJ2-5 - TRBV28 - CASGADHQETQYF TGTGCCAGTGGAGCGGACCACCAAGAGACCCAGTACTTC
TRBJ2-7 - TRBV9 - CASSGPTGLPNYEQYF TGTGCCAGCAGCGGGCCGACTGGACTACCGAATTACGAGCAGTACTTC
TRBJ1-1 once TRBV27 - CASSPFMNTEAFF TGTGCCAGCAGTCCCTTTATGAACACTGAAGCTTTCTTT
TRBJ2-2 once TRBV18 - CASSPQIPTNTGELFF TGTGCCAGCTCACCACAAATCCCAACGAACACCGGGGAGCTGTTTTTT
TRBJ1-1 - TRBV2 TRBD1 CATLQGTFYTEAFF TGTGCCACCCTACAGGGGACCTTCTACACTGAAGCTTTCTTT
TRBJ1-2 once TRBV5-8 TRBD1 CASSPWGAAGGLGYTF TGTGCCAGCAGCCCTTGGGGTGCGGCAGGGGGCTTAGGCTACACCTTC
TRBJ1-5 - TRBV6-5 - CASRGVWGQPQHF TGTGCCAGCAGAGGGGTCTGGGGCCAGCCCCAGCATTTT
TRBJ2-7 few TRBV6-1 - CASSETPVGGYEQYF TGTGCCAGCAGTGAAACCCCGGTCGGGGGATACGAGCAGTACTTC
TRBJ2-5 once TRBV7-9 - CASSIRPLRQDFRETQYF TGTGCCAGCAGCATTCGACCCCTGAGACAGGATTTTCGGGAGACCCAGTACTTC
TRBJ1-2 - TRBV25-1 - CASSQTRGLGYTF TGTGCCAGCAGCCAAACCAGGGGTCTTGGCTACACCTTC
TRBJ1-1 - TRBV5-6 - CASSLAGVMNTEAFF TGTGCCAGCAGCTTGGCCGGGGTGATGAACACTGAAGCTTTCTTT
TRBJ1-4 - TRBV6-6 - CASSYGRAANEKLFF TGTGCCAGCAGTTACGGGAGGGCGGCTAATGAAAAACTGTTTTTT
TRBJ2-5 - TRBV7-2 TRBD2 CASSFGSGVETQYF TGTGCCAGCAGCTTCGGTAGCGGGGTAGAGACCCAGTACTTC
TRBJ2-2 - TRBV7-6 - CASSLRANPANTGELFF TGTGCCAGCAGCTTACGTGCTAACCCCGCGAACACCGGGGAGCTGTTTTTT
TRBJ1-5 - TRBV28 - CASVDRSNQPQHF TGTGCCAGCGTGGACAGATCCAATCAGCCCCAGCATTTT
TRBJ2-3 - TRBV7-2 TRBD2 CASSLRLRGGPTDTQYF TGTGCCAGCAGCCTACGACTGCGCGGGGGGCCCACAGATACGCAGTATTTT
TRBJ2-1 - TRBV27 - CASSAQDSYNEQFF TGTGCCAGCAGTGCTCAGGACTCCTACAATGAGCAGTTCTTC
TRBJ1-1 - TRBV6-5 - CASSWAENTEAFF TGTGCCAGCAGTTGGGCAGAGAACACTGAAGCTTTCTTT
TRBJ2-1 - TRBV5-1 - CASSRGLQSSYNEQFF TGCGCCAGCAGTAGGGGACTCCAGAGCTCCTACAATGAGCAGTTCTTC
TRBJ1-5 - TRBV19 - CASSIETGNQPQHF TGTGCCAGTAGTATAGAAACCGGGAATCAGCCCCAGCATTTT
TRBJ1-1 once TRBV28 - CASSFTGVAEAFF TGTGCCAGCAGTTTCACAGGAGTCGCTGAAGCTTTCTTT
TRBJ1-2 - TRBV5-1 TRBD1 CASSFTITGGYGYTF TGCGCCAGCAGCTTCACCATAACAGGGGGCTATGGCTACACCTTC
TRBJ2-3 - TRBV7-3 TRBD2 CASSLTSGPSDTQYF TGTGCCAGCAGCTTGACTAGCGGCCCCTCAGATACGCAGTATTTT
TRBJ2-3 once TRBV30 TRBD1 CAWSTGQGASNTQYF TGTGCCTGGAGTACTGGACAGGGGGCGTCAAATACGCAGTATTTT
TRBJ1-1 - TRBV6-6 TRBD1 CASRTQDRDTEAFF TGTGCCAGCAGGACGCAAGACAGGGACACTGAAGCTTTCTTT
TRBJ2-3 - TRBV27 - CASSLRERDTQYF TGTGCCAGCAGTTTAAGGGAGCGGGATACGCAGTATTTT
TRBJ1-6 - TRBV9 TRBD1 CASSERLGGQGMNSPLHF TGTGCCAGCAGCGAACGACTGGGGGGACAGGGGATGAATTCACCCCTCCACTTT
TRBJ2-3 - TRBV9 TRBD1 CASSVGQGTSTDTQYF TGTGCCAGCAGCGTTGGACAGGGCACTAGCACAGATACGCAGTATTTT
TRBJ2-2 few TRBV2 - CASKAVNTGELFF TGTGCCAGCAAGGCGGTGAACACCGGGGAGCTGTTTTTT
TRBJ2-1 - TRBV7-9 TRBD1 CASTGQNNEQFF TGTGCCAGCACGGGACAGAACAATGAGCAGTTCTTC
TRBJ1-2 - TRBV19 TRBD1 CASLTHQGAEGYTF TGTGCCAGCCTAACTCACCAGGGGGCGGAGGGCTACACCTTC
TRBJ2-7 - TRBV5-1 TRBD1 CASSPGQGGEQYF TGCGCCAGCAGCCCCGGACAGGGAGGCGAGCAGTACTTC
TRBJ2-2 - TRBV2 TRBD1 CASLWDRGGTGAGELFF TGTGCCAGCCTTTGGGACAGGGGTGGTACGGGCGCCGGGGAGCTGTTTTTT
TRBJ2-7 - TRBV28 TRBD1 CASSPGTDQSSYEQYF TGTGCCAGCAGTCCTGGGACAGACCAGAGCTCCTACGAGCAGTACTTC
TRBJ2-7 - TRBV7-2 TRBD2 CASSPTGGGEQYF TGTGCCAGCAGCCCCACGGGGGGAGGCGAGCAGTACTTC